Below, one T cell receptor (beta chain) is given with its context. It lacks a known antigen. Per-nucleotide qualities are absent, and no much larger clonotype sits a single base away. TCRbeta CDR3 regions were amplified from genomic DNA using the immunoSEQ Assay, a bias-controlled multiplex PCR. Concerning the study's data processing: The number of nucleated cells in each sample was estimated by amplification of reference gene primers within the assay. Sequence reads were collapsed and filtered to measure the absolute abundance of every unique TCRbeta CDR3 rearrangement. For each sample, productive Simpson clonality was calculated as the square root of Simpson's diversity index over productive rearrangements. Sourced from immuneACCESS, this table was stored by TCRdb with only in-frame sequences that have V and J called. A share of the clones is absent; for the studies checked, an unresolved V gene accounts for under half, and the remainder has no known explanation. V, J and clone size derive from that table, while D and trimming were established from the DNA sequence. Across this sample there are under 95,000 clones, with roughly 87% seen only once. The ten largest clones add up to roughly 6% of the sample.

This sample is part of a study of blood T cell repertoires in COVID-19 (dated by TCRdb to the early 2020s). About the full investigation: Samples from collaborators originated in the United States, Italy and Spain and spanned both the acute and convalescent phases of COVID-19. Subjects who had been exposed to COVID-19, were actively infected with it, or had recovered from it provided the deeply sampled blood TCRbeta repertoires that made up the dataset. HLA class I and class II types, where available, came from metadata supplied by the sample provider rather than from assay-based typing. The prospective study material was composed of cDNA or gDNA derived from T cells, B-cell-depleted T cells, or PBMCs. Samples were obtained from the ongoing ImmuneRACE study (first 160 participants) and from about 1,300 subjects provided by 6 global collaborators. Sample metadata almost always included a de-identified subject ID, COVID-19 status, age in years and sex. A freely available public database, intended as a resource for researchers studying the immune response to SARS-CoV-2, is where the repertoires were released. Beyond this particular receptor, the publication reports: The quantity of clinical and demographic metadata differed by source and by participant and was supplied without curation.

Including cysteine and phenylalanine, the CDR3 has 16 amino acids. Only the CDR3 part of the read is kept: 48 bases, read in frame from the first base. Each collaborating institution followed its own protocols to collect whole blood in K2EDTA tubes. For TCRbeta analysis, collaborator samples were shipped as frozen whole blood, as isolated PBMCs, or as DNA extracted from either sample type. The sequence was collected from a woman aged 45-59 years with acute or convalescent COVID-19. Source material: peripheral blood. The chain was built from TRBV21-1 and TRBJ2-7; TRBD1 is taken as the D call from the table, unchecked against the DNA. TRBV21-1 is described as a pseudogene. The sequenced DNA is TGTGCCAGCAGCAAAGTATCGGCAGGGCCATCCTACGAGCAGTACTTC. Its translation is CASSKVSAGPSYEQYF.